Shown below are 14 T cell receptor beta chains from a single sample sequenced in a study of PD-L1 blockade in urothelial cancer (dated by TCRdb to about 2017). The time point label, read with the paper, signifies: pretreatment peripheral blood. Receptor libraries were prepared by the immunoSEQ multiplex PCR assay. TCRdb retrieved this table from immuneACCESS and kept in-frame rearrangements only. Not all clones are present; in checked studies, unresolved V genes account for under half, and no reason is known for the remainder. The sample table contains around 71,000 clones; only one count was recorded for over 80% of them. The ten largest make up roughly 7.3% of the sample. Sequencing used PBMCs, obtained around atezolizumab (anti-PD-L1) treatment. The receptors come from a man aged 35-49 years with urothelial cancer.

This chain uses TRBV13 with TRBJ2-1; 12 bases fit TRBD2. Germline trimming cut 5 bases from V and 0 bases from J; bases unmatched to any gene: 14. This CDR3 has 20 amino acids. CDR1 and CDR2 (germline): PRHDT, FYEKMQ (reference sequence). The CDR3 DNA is TGTGCCAGCAGCCCCTCCACCACCCTGACTAGCGGGAGCTCCTACAATGAGCAGTTCTTC. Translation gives CASSPSTTLTSGSSYNEQFF.

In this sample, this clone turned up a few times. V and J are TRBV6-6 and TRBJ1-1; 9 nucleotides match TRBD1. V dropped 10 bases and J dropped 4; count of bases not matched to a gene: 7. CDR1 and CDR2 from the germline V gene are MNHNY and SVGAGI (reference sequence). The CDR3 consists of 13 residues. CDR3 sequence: CAIKTGGSTEAFF. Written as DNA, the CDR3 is TGTGCCATCAAGACAGGGGGAAGCACTGAAGCTTTCTTT.

This chain's CDR3 is CASSTYPDTNYGYTF. CDR3 in DNA: TGTGCCAGCAGCACTTACCCGGACACAAACTATGGCTACACCTTC. The V and J genes are TRBV7-2 and TRBJ1-2, with a possible D match to TRBD1 (5 bases). CDR1 SGHTA and CDR2 FQGNSA come from the germline V gene. V was shortened by 5 bases and J by 2 bases, with 15 bases between the two germline ends. This CDR3 has 15 residues.

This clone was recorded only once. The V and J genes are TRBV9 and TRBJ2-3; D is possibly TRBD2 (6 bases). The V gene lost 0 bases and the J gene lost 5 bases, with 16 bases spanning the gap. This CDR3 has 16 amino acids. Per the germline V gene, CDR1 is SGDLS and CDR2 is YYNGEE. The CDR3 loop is CASSVEGGNRGDTQYF. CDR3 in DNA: TGTGCCAGCAGCGTAGAGGGCGGGAACCGCGGAGATACGCAGTATTTT.

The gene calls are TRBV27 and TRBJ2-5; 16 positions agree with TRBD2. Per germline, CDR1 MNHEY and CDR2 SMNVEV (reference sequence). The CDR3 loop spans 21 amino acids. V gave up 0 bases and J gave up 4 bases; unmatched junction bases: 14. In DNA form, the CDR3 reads TGTGCCAGCAGTTTATCGAGGTTACCGGGACTAGCGGGAGGGCCGGGAGAGACCCAGTACTTC. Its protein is CASSLSRLPGLAGGPGETQYF.

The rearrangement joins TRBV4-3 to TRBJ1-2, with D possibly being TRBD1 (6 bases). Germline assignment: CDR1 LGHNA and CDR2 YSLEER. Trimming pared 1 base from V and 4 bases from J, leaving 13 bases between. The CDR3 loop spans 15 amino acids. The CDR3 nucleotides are TGCGCCAGCAGCCAAGGGTACAGGGACCCCTATGGCTACACCTTC. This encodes CASSQGYRDPYGYTF.

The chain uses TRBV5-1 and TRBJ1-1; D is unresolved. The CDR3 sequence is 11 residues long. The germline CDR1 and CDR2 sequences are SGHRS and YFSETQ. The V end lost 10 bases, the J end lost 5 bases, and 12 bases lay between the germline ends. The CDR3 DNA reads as TGCGCCTCTCGGGTGGAGACTGAAGCTTTCTTT. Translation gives CASRVETEAFF.

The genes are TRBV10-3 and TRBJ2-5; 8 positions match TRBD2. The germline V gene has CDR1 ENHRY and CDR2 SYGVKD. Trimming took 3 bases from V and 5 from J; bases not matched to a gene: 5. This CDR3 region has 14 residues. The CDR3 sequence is CAISDDGRVETQYF. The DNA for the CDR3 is TGTGCCATCAGTGATGACGGGAGGGTTGAGACCCAGTACTTC.

Here the CDR3 reads CASSFTVLAGGNYEQYF. Written as DNA, the CDR3 is TGCGCCAGCAGCTTTACAGTACTAGCGGGAGGAAACTACGAGCAGTACTTC. The chain carries TRBV5-1 and TRBJ2-7, with 12 bases that match TRBD2. This CDR3 contains 17 residues. CDR1 is SGHRS and CDR2 is YFSETQ in the germline V gene. J gave up 3 bases and V 2 bases, and 9 bases lay outside the gene matches.

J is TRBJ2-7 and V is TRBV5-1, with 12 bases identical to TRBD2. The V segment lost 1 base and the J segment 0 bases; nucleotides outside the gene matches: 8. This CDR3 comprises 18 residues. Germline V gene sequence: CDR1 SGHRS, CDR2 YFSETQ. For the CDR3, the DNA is TGCGCCAGCAGCTTGACTAGCGGGAGGTCCTTCGGCTCCTACGAGCAGTACTTC. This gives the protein CASSLTSGRSFGSYEQYF. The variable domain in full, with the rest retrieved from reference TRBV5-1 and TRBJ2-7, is KAGVTQTPRYLIKTRGQQVTLSCSPISGHRSVSWYQQTPGQGLQFLFEYFSETQRNKGNFPGRFSGRQFSNSRSEMNVSTLELGDSALYLCASSLTSGRSFGSYEQYFGPGTRLTVT.

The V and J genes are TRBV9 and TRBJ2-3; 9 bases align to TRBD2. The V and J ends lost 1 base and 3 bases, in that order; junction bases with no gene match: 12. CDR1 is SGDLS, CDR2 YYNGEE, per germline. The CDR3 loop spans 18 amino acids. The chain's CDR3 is CASSVMDLAGGRTDTQYF. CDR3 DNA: TGTGCCAGCAGCGTAATGGACTTGGCGGGAGGGCGGACAGATACGCAGTATTTT. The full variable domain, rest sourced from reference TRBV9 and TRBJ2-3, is DSGVTQTPKHLITATGQRVTLRCSPRSGDLSVYWYQQSLDQGLQFLIQYYNGEERAKGNILERFSAQQFPDLHSELNLSSLELGDSALYFCASSVMDLAGGRTDTQYFGPGTRLTVL.

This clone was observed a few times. The CDR3 DNA reads as TGTGCCTGGAGTACAGGTCTCCGGGACATTCAGTACTTC. This encodes CAWSTGLRDIQYF. J is TRBJ2-4 and V is TRBV30; D might be TRBD1 (5 bases). This CDR3 comprises 13 residues. Germline V gene sequence: CDR1 GTSNPN, CDR2 SVGIG (reference sequence). V was shortened by 2 bases and J by 8 bases, with 13 bases between the two germline ends.

DNA for the CDR3: TGCGCCAGCAGCCAAGTAGGTAAGCCAGGAATGGAAGCTTTCTTT. Translation: CASSQVGKPGMEAFF. This sequence joins TRBV4-1 and TRBJ1-1; D not resolved. The germline gives CDR1 MGHRA, CDR2 YSYEKL. The CDR3 runs 15 residues. The V end lost 1 base, the J end lost 8 bases, and 17 bases lay between the germline ends.

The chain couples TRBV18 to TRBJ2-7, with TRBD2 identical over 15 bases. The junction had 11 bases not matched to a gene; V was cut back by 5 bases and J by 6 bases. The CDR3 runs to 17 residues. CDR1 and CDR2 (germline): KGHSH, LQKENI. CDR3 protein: CASSSPGLAGGSGEQYF. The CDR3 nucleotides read TGTGCCAGCTCATCGCCGGGACTAGCGGGAGGATCAGGCGAGCAGTACTTC.